This T cell receptor beta chain was sequenced in a study of T cell responses to AZD1222 COVID-19 vaccine. With 1 base removed from V and 3 bases from J, the gap between germline ends came to 13 bases. The CDR3 spans 15 residues. In germline, CDR1 is SGHKS, CDR2 YYEKEE (reference sequence). The table came from immunoSEQ multiplex PCR; TCRdb's copy has only in-frame clones and leaves some out. This sample has 100,000 to 110,000 clones, with 88% found just once. Study-wide points: Compared with day 0, the breadth and depth of the Spike-specific TCR repertoire rose significantly after two doses of AZD1222.

As regards this clone: What it binds is not known.

This TCR derives from an adult in good health. Sequenced material: peripheral blood, taken on day 0 of AZD1222 vaccination. J is TRBJ1-2 and V is TRBV5-5; D perhaps matches TRBD1 (6 bases). The CDR3 reads CASSLHWTVDYGYTF. The CDR3 DNA reads TGTGCCAGCAGCTTGCATTGGACAGTCGACTATGGCTACACCTTC.